Following are 25 T cell receptor beta chains from one sample sequenced in a study of T cell responses to AZD1222 COVID-19 vaccine. The repertoire was sequenced with immunoSEQ multiplex PCR; TCRdb's copy has only in-frame clones and lacks some. Found here are about 260,000 clones, 85% to 95% of them singletons; the top ten hold around 0.6%. Sequencing used peripheral blood, obtained on day 0 of AZD1222 vaccination. These TCRs come from an adult in good health.

This clone was counted a single time. The chain combines TRBV11-2 with TRBJ2-3; TRBD2 agrees at 12 bases. Germline loops: CDR1 SGHAT, CDR2 FQNNGV. V shed 1 base and J 3 bases; nucleotides not matched to a gene: 5. This CDR3 spans 17 amino acids. Here the CDR3 reads CASSLALAGGRTDTQYF. Here the CDR3 DNA reads TGTGCCAGCAGCTTAGCCCTAGCGGGGGGGCGGACAGATACGCAGTATTTT.

This sequence joins TRBV29-1 and TRBJ2-1; D call uncertain. The CDR3 runs to 15 residues. Germline CDR1 SQVTM, CDR2 ANQGSEA. Deletions cut 1 base from V and 0 bases from J, with 10 bases between. The CDR3: CSVEGGLISYNEQFF. The CDR3 region has the DNA TGCAGCGTTGAAGGCGGCTTAATCTCCTACAATGAGCAGTTCTTC.

The chain is built from TRBV12-3 or TRBV12-4 and TRBJ1-1, with D hard to call. The V gene lost 3 bases and the J gene lost 4 bases, with 9 bases spanning the gap. There are 13 residues in the CDR3. CDR3 sequence (DNA): TGTGCCAGCAGTTTTCCCCCGGGCACTGAAGCTTTCTTT. This translates into CASSFPPGTEAFF.

This chain joins TRBV19 and TRBJ1-1; D gene unclear. Trimming took off 4 bases at V and 4 bases at J, with 16 bases between the two ends. The CDR3 contains 15 residues. The germline gives CDR1 LNHDA, CDR2 SQIVND (reference sequence). The CDR3 here is CASSRNTARSTEAFF. As DNA, the CDR3 is TGTGCCAGTAGTAGAAACACCGCGCGGAGCACTGAAGCTTTCTTT. Drawing the rest from reference TRBV19 and TRBJ1-1, the complete variable domain is DGGITQSPKYLFRKEGQNVTLSCEQNLNHDAMYWYRQDPGQGLRLIYYSQIVNDFQKGDIAEGYSVSREKKESFPLTVTSAQKNPTAFYLCASSRNTARSTEAFFGQGTRLTVV.

The gene calls are TRBV2 and TRBJ1-6; D perhaps matches TRBD1 (6 bases). The CDR3 is 15 residues long. Germline CDR1 SNHLY, CDR2 FYNNEI. V was shortened by 4 bases and J by 8 bases, with 15 bases between the two germline ends. Here the CDR3 reads CASSAAGENDSPLHF. The CDR3 DNA follows: TGTGCCAGCAGTGCGGCAGGGGAGAATGATTCACCCCTCCACTTT.

The V and J genes are TRBV7-9 and TRBJ2-6; 10 bases agree with TRBD1. The CDR3 length is 18 residues. Looked up from germline, CDR1 is SEHNR and CDR2 is FQNEAQ (reference sequence). Trimming took 4 bases from V and 2 from J; bases not matched to a gene: 8. CDR3 loop: CASSSQTGGLPGANVLTF. Written as DNA, the CDR3 is TGTGCCAGCAGCTCCCAGACAGGGGGCCTGCCTGGGGCCAACGTCCTGACTTTC.

With respect to this clone: At the DNA level, this CDR3 is encoded by other sequences in the same sample as well. The chain links TRBV11-2 to TRBJ2-1; D ambiguous. Trimming removed 0 bases at V and 8 bases at J, with 5 bases between. Germline V gives CDR1 SGHAT, CDR2 FQNNGV. This CDR3 has 12 amino acids. The CDR3: CASSLEGYEQFF. Written as DNA, the CDR3 is TGTGCCAGCAGCTTAGAAGGGTATGAGCAGTTCTTC. Full variable domain (remainder filled in from reference TRBV11-2 and TRBJ2-1): EAGVAQSPRYKIIEKRQSVAFWCNPISGHATLYWYQQILGQGPKLLIQFQNNGVVDDSQLPKDRFSAERLKGVDSTLKIQPAKLEDSAVYLCASSLEGYEQFFGPGTRLTVL.

The chain is built from TRBV14 and TRBJ2-1, with TRBD2 as a possible D gene (5 bases). Trimming removed 0 bases at V and 12 bases at J, with 6 bases between. From germline, CDR1 is SGHDN and CDR2 FVKESK. This CDR3 comprises 11 residues. CDR3 sequence reads: CASSQDLAQFF. The CDR3 nucleotides read TGTGCCAGCAGCCAAGACCTAGCGCAGTTCTTC.

The rearrangement joins TRBV6-2 or TRBV6-3 to TRBJ2-7, with D perhaps matching TRBD2 (5 bases). V was pared by 4 bases and J by 6 bases, with 16 bases between. This CDR3 comprises 14 residues. CDR1 is MNHEY, CDR2 SVGEGT, per germline. This chain's CDR3 is CASSLGGPRGEQYF. CDR3 coding DNA: TGTGCCAGCAGTTTAGGTGGCCCCCGGGGCGAGCAGTACTTC.

V usage is TRBV4-3 and J usage is TRBJ2-1, with 7 bases fitting TRBD2. The CDR3 covers 15 residues. V was pared by 4 bases and J by 9 bases, with 12 bases of the junction left unmatched. CDR1 and CDR2 from the germline V gene are LGHNA and YSLEER. CDR3 sequence (DNA): TGCGCCAGCAGCCGGGAGGGAGGGCCTTTGTCTGAGCAGTTCTTC. It translates to CASSREGGPLSEQFF.

The chain links TRBV19 to TRBJ2-3, with TRBD1 identical over 7 bases. Germline V gene data show CDR1 as LNHDA and CDR2 as SQIVND (reference sequence). The CDR3 has 17 residues. Losses at the gene ends were 2 bases for V and 5 bases for J; bases not matched to a gene: 13. The CDR3 sequence: CASSIRSLQGRRDTQYF. The DNA for the CDR3 is TGTGCCAGTAGTATACGGTCCCTACAGGGGAGACGAGATACGCAGTATTTT.

CDR3 coding DNA: TGTGCCACCCAACGAGGGGGGGCCTACGAGCAGTACTTC. Amino acid sequence: CATQRGGAYEQYF. The genes are TRBV28 and TRBJ2-7, with a weak D call TRBD2 (7 bases). Germline CDR1 is MDHEN and CDR2 is SYDVKM. The CDR3 is 13 amino acids. The V end was cut by 10 bases, the J end by 2 bases, with 15 bases between.

The chain links TRBV3-1 (or the pseudogene TRBV3-2) to TRBJ2-3; 8 bases line up with TRBD2. Germline V lookup: CDR1 LGHDT, CDR2 YNNKEL (reference sequence). This CDR3 contains 16 residues. J lost 4 bases, V lost 4 bases, and 10 bases had no gene match. CDR3: CASSLAGLGGADTQYF. In DNA, the CDR3 is TGTGCCAGCAGCCTAGCGGGACTAGGGGGAGCAGATACGCAGTATTTT.

The rearrangement uses TRBV29-1 and TRBJ2-7; D perhaps matches TRBD2 (6 bases). Per germline, CDR1 SQVTM and CDR2 ANQGSEA. V shed 5 bases and J shed 0 bases, with 17 bases lying between them. This CDR3 contains 15 residues. The CDR3 bases are TGCAGCGTTTTGACCCCGGGGGTTGGCTCCTACGAGCAGTACTTC. Translation gives CSVLTPGVGSYEQYF.

The chain links TRBV6-4 to TRBJ2-1, with TRBD2 matching over 11 bases. V lost 0 bases to trimming and J lost 6 bases; unmatched junction nucleotides: 1. The germline V gene has CDR1 MRHNA and CDR2 SNTAGT. The CDR3 contains 15 residues. This CDR3 is CASSDSSGGANEQFF. The CDR3 DNA follows: TGTGCCAGCAGTGACTCTAGCGGGGGGGCCAATGAGCAGTTCTTC.

The rearrangement links TRBV12-3 or TRBV12-4 to TRBJ1-4; D not certain. V was pared by 6 bases and J by 4 bases, with 9 bases between. The CDR3 has 13 amino acids. The CDR3 bases are TGTGCCAGCAGGGGAGGTGGTAATGAAAAACTGTTTTTT. Translated: CASRGGGNEKLFF.

The CDR3 sequence is CASSPGGNQPQHF. Written as DNA, the CDR3 is TGTGCCAGCAGCCCTGGAGGGAATCAGCCCCAGCATTTT. The rearrangement joins TRBV9 to TRBJ1-5; the D is unclear. Germline values: CDR1 SGDLS, CDR2 YYNGEE. The CDR3 has 13 residues. V shed 4 bases and J shed 4 bases, with 9 bases lying between them.

This clone has only one observation. The CDR3 is CASSVDSRQETQYF. For the CDR3, the DNA is TGTGCCAGCAGCGTCGACAGTCGTCAAGAGACCCAGTACTTC. The chain uses TRBV9 and TRBJ2-5; weak D call: TRBD1 (5 bases). V lost 2 bases and J 2 bases, leaving 10 bases between the germline ends. The germline V gene encodes CDR1 SGDLS and CDR2 YYNGEE. This CDR3 comprises 14 residues. The full variable domain, completed using reference TRBV9 and TRBJ2-5, is DSGVTQTPKHLITATGQRVTLRCSPRSGDLSVYWYQQSLDQGLQFLIQYYNGEERAKGNILERFSAQQFPDLHSELNLSSLELGDSALYFCASSVDSRQETQYFGPGTRLLVL.

This rearrangement joins TRBV5-5 to TRBJ1-1, with 7 nucleotides matching TRBD1. Germline assignment: CDR1 SGHKS and CDR2 YYEKEE (reference sequence). V trimming: 3 bases; J trimming: 2 bases; junction bases outside the gene matches: 7. The CDR3 covers 15 residues. Written as DNA, the CDR3 is TGTGCCAGCAGCTCTGCCCGGGACAGAAACACTGAAGCTTTCTTT. It encodes CASSSARDRNTEAFF.

This clone was found a few times. This sequence joins TRBV18 and TRBJ1-3; D unresolved. The CDR3 runs to 14 residues. Trimming stripped 3 bases from V and 2 bases from J, with 8 bases between. The germline V gene has CDR1 KGHSH and CDR2 LQKENI. The CDR3 bases are TGTGCCAGCTCACCGGACGGGGCTGGAAACACCATATATTTT. Its protein product is CASSPDGAGNTIYF. Full variable domain (remainder filled in from reference TRBV18 and TRBJ1-3): NAGVMQNPRHLVRRRGQEARLRCSPMKGHSHVYWYRQLPEEGLKFMVYLQKENIIDESGMPKERFSAEFPKEGPSILRIQQVVRGDSAAYFCASSPDGAGNTIYFGEGSWLTVV.

The rearrangement links TRBV5-1 to TRBJ2-1, with D perhaps TRBD1 (6 bases). The germline gives CDR1 SGHRS, CDR2 YFSETQ. Trimming took off 2 bases at V and 9 bases at J, with 21 bases between the two ends. This CDR3 contains 16 residues. This chain's CDR3 is CASSLELGALNREQFF. The CDR3 DNA reads as TGCGCCAGCAGCTTAGAATTGGGGGCGCTTAATCGTGAGCAGTTCTTC.

The V gene is TRBV3-1 (or the pseudogene TRBV3-2), the J gene TRBJ1-6; no reliable D call. Trimming took off 8 bases at V and 10 bases at J, with 15 bases between the two ends. This CDR3 has 13 residues. CDR1 is LGHDT, CDR2 YNNKEL, per germline (reference sequence). The CDR3 protein is CASLARAGSPLHF. In DNA, the CDR3 is TGTGCCAGCCTAGCCCGGGCCGGCTCACCCCTCCACTTT.

The chain carries TRBV3-1 (or the pseudogene TRBV3-2) and TRBJ1-6, with a tentative D call TRBD1 (5 bases). The ends were cut back, 5 bases at V and 5 bases at J, with 13 bases in the middle. CDR1 and CDR2 (germline): LGHDT, YNNKEL (reference sequence). CDR3 length: 15 residues. In DNA form, the CDR3 reads TGTGCCAGCAGCGGGACCTATGGGGATAATTCACCCCTCCACTTT. It yields the protein CASSGTYGDNSPLHF.

The chain has TRBV6-5 and TRBJ1-1; D is undetermined. CDR3 length: 13 residues. With 8 bases removed from V and 5 bases from J, the gap between germline ends came to 15 bases. In germline, CDR1 is MNHEY, CDR2 SVGAGI. CDR3 loop: CASFRVGNTEAFF. CDR3 coding DNA: TGTGCCAGCTTCCGGGTGGGGAATACTGAAGCTTTCTTT.

The genes are TRBV6-5 and TRBJ2-1; D is unresolved. Trimming pared 5 bases from V and 4 bases from J, leaving 12 bases between. The CDR3 has 14 amino acids. CDR1 is MNHEY and CDR2 is SVGAGI in the germline V gene. This CDR3 is CASSKMDVYNEQFF. Here the CDR3 DNA reads TGTGCCAGCAGTAAGATGGACGTATACAATGAGCAGTTCTTC.